One sample yielded the 9 T cell receptor beta chains listed below, sequenced in a study of blood T cell repertoires in COVID-19. Libraries were prepared by immunoSEQ multiplex PCR; TCRdb keeps only in-frame clonotypes and omits some of them. The top ten hold under 13% of the sample, which has fewer than 100,000 clones, around nine tenths seen once. Sequencing used peripheral blood. The source of these receptors is a man aged 50 to 59 with acute or convalescent COVID-19.

The rearrangement links TRBV2 to TRBJ2-3; the D is unclear. From germline, CDR1 is SNHLY and CDR2 FYNNEI. Trimming stripped 7 bases from V and 0 bases from J, with 8 bases between. The CDR3 is 13 amino acids. CDR3: CASKQTSTDTQYF. CDR3 nucleotides: TGTGCCAGCAAGCAGACTAGCACAGATACGCAGTATTTT.

The chain recombines TRBV5-1 with TRBJ2-2; TRBD1 aligns across 8 bases. The CDR3 is 15 amino acids. Germline CDR1 SGHRS, CDR2 YFSETQ. V lost 0 bases to trimming and J lost 7 bases; unmatched junction nucleotides: 5. CDR3 sequence reads: CASSLGQGAVGELFF. The CDR3 coding sequence is TGCGCCAGCAGCTTGGGGCAGGGGGCAGTCGGGGAGCTGTTTTTT.

This clone was picked up one time. V usage is TRBV29-1 and J usage is TRBJ2-1, with D unclear. Looked up from germline, CDR1 is SQVTM and CDR2 is ANQGSEA. Deletions cut 4 bases from V and 5 bases from J, with 6 bases between. CDR3 length: 11 residues. The CDR3 here is CSVAVNNEQFF. In nucleotides, the CDR3 is TGCAGCGTTGCAGTGAACAATGAGCAGTTCTTC.

This rearrangement joins TRBV5-4 to TRBJ2-6, with 7 nucleotides matching TRBD2. Germline assignment: CDR1 SGHNT and CDR2 YYREEE (reference sequence). Trimming at V came to 3 bases and at J to 4 bases, leaving 7 bases not matched to a gene. The CDR3 spans 16 residues. CDR3 protein: CASSWGGQRGANVLTF. CDR3 in DNA: TGTGCCAGCAGCTGGGGGGGTCAACGCGGGGCCAACGTCCTGACTTTC.

The CDR3 loop is CASSLGQGDLRPQHF. The CDR3 DNA follows: TGTGCCAGCAGCTTAGGACAGGGGGACCTCCGGCCCCAGCATTTT. V usage is TRBV7-2 and J usage is TRBJ1-5; 9 bases are a match to TRBD1. Trimming removed 1 base from V and 9 bases from J; junction bases left unmatched: 7. Germline V lookup: CDR1 SGHTA, CDR2 FQGNSA. CDR3 length equals 15 residues. Supplemented by reference TRBV7-2 and TRBJ1-5, the full variable domain reads GAGVSQSPSNKVTEKGKDVELRCDPISGHTALYWYRQSLGQGLEFLIYFQGNSAPDKSGLPSDRFSAERTGGSVSTLTIQRTQQEDSAVYLCASSLGQGDLRPQHFGDGTRLSIL.

The count of this clone is one. V is TRBV25-1 and J is TRBJ1-1, with D tentatively TRBD1 (5 bases). The CDR3 runs to 15 residues. V shed 2 bases and J shed 3 bases, with 13 bases lying between them. Germline CDR1 MGHDK, CDR2 SYGVNS. The CDR3, as DNA: TGTGCCAGCAGTGAAAGTGGGGGGTGGTACACTGAAGCTTTCTTT. It encodes CASSESGGWYTEAFF.

This clone was seen a handful of times. The V call is TRBV19, the J call TRBJ1-1; maybe TRBD1 (5 bases). Germline V lookup: CDR1 LNHDA, CDR2 SQIVND (reference sequence). Trimming shortened V by 6 bases and J by 4 bases, and 12 bases separated the two germline ends. The CDR3 has 13 amino acids. This chain's CDR3 is CASRVTGGTEAFF. The CDR3 nucleotides are TGTGCCAGTAGGGTGACGGGGGGCACTGAAGCTTTCTTT.

This clone was seen once. This chain uses TRBV14 with TRBJ1-5; D unclear. The length of the CDR3 is 13 residues. V was pared by 4 bases and J by 5 bases, with 9 bases between. Germline assignment: CDR1 SGHDN and CDR2 FVKESK. The CDR3 nucleotides are TGTGCCAGCAGCCGGCAGGATGATCAGCCCCAGCATTTT. Amino acid sequence: CASSRQDDQPQHF. The full variable domain, its missing parts supplied by reference TRBV14 and TRBJ1-5, is EAGVTQFPSHSVIEKGQTVTLRCDPISGHDNLYWYRRVMGKEIKFLLHFVKESKQDESGMPNNRFLAERTGGTYSTLKVQPAELEDSGVYFCASSRQDDQPQHFGDGTRLSIL.

The chain joins TRBV2 to TRBJ2-2; 8 nucleotides match TRBD1. This CDR3 spans 15 amino acids. V was clipped by 6 bases and J by 4 bases; unmatched bases: 7. Per germline, CDR1 SNHLY and CDR2 FYNNEI. CDR3 coding DNA: TGTGCCAGCAGATCCGGGACAGGTCGCACCGGGGAGCTGTTTTTT. This translates into CASRSGTGRTGELFF.